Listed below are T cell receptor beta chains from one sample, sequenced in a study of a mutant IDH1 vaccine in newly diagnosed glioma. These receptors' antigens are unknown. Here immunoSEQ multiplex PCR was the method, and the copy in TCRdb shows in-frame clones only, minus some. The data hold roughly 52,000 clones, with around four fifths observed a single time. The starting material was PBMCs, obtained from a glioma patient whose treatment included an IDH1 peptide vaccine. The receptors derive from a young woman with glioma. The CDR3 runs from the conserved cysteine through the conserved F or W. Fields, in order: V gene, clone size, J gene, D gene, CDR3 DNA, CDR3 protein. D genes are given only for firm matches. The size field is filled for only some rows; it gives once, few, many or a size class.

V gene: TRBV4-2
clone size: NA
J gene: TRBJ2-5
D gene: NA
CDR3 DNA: TGTGCCAGCAGCCAAATCGGGACGCCCTCCCAAGAGACCCAGTACTTC
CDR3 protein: CASSQIGTPSQETQYF

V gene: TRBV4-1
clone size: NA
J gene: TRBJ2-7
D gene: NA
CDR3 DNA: TGCGCCAGCAGCCCTGGGCGGGGAGCGAGCTCCTACGAGCAGTACTTC
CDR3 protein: CASSPGRGASSYEQYF

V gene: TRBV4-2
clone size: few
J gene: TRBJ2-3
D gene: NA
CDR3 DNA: TGTGCCAGCAGCCAAGAACTCAACGTCGGTTCTCGCACAGATACGCAGTATTTT
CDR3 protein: CASSQELNVGSRTDTQYF

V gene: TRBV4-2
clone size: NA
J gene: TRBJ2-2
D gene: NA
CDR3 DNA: TGTGCCAGCAGCCAAGAAGGAACAGGGACGAACACCGGGGAGCTGTTTTTT
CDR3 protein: CASSQEGTGTNTGELFF

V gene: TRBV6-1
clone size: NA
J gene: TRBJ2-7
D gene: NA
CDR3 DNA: TGTGCCAGCAGGGAAGGGTACGAGCAGTACTTC
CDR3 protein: CASREGYEQYF

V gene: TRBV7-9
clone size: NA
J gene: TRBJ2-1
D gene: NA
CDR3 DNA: TGTGCCAGCAGCTCCAATATCCAGAGCCCCTACAATGAGCAGTTCTTC
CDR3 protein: CASSSNIQSPYNEQFF

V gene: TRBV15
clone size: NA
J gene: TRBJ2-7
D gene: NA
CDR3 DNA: TGTGCCACCAGCAGAGATAATGGTGGAACCGAGCAGTACTTC
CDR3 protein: CATSRDNGGTEQYF

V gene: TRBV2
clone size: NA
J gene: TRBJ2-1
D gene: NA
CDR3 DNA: TGTGCCAGCAGTACGGACTCCGGGGCCTACAATGAGCAGTTCTTC
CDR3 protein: CASSTDSGAYNEQFF

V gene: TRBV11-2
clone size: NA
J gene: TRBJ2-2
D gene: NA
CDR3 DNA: TGTGCCAGCAGCTCGGGACTGAACACCGGGGAGCTGTTTTTT
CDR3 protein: CASSSGLNTGELFF

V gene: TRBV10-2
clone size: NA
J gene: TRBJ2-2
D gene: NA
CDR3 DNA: TGCGCCAGCAGTGAGACCGGGGAGCTGTTTTTT
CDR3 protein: CASSETGELFF

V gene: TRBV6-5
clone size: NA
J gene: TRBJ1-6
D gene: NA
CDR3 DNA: TGTGCCAGCATAGGGACATCCTATAATTCACCCCTCCACTTT
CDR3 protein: CASIGTSYNSPLHF

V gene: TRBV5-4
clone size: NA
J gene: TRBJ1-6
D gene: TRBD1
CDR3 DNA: TGTGCCAGCAGCTTCAGGACAGGGGAGGTGGGTCGGGGCTCACCCCTCCACTTT
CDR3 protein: CASSFRTGEVGRGSPLHF